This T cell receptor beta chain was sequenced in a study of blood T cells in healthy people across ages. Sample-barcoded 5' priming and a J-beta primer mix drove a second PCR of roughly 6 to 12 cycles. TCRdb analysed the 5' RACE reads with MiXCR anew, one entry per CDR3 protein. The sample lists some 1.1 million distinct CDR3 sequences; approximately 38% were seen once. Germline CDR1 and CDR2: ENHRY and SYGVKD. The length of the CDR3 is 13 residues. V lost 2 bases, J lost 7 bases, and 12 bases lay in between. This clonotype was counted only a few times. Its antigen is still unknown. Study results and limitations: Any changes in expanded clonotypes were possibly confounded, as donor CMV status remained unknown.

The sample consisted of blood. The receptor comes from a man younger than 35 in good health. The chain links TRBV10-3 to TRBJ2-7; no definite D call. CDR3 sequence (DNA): TGTGCCATCAGTGAGAGGGATGGCGAAGAGCAGTACTTC. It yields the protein CAISERDGEEQYF.